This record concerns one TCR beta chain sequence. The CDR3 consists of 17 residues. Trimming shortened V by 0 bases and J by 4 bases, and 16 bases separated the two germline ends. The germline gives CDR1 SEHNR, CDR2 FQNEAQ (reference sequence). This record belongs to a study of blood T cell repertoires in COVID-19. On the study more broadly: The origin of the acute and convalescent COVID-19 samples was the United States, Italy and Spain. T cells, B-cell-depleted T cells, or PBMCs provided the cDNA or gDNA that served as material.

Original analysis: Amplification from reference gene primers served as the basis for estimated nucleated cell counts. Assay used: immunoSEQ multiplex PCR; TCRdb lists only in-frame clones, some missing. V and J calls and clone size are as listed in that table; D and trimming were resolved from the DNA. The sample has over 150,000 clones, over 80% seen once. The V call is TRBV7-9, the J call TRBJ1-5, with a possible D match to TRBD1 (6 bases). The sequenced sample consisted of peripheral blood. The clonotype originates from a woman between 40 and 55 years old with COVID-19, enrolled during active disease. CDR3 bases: TGTGCCAGCAGCTTAGCGCGGGTCGGGGGGGCGAATCAGCCCCAGCATTTT. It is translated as CASSLARVGGANQPQHF.